The 11 T cell receptor beta chains given below trace back to one sample, sequenced in a study of STAT3 mutations in large granular lymphocyte leukemia. No antigen is known for these receptors. Study-level results: At least one immunodominant TCR beta clonotype appeared in every T-cell large granular lymphocyte leukemia patient.

Using immunoSEQ multiplex PCR, the repertoire was profiled, and TCRdb retains in-frame clones only, with some absent. The sample contains approximately 1,500 clones, about two thirds of which appear only once. The sequenced sample consisted of peripheral blood mononuclear cells. The receptors were gathered from a man in his 60s with T-cell large granular lymphocyte leukemia. Some clones in this sample may be carry-over from other donors' samples.

The J gene is TRBJ2-4, the V gene TRBV2; D is possibly TRBD2 (5 bases). The V end lost 4 bases, the J end lost 8 bases, and 15 bases lay between the germline ends. There are 14 residues in the CDR3. The germline V gene encodes CDR1 SNHLY and CDR2 FYNNEI. The CDR3: CASSALAGRDIQYF. CDR3 DNA: TGTGCCAGCAGTGCGCTAGCTGGAAGGGACATTCAGTACTTC.

V is TRBV18 and J is TRBJ2-7; the D gene is possibly TRBD1 (6 bases). The V end lost 6 bases, the J end lost 4 bases, and 19 bases lay between the germline ends. Germline lookup yields CDR1 KGHSH and CDR2 LQKENI. The CDR3 contains 15 residues. The CDR3 region is CASSQGPGDQYEQYF. CDR3 sequence (DNA): TGTGCCAGCTCCCAGGGACCAGGGGATCAGTACGAGCAGTACTTC.

The chain combines TRBV5-4 with TRBJ1-2; the D gene is possibly TRBD1 (6 bases). The germline V and J ends were trimmed by 3 bases and 3 bases, with 15 bases remaining between them. The CDR3 runs to 15 residues. Germline-derived CDR1 and CDR2 are SGHNT and YYREEE (reference sequence). CDR3 amino acids: CASSSSGGWYYGYTF. The CDR3 DNA reads TGTGCCAGCAGCTCCTCGGGGGGCTGGTACTATGGCTACACCTTC.

The V gene is TRBV30, the J gene TRBJ1-5; D is unresolved. V lost 2 bases and J lost 3, with 8 bases in between. The length of the CDR3 is 13 residues. Germline CDR1 and CDR2: GTSNPN and SVGIG (reference sequence). CDR3 residues: CAWSLRINQPQHF. CDR3 bases: TGTGCCTGGAGTTTGCGGATCAATCAGCCCCAGCATTTT. Looking up the rest from reference TRBV30 and TRBJ1-5 gives the full variable domain: SQTIHQWPATLVQPVGSPLSLECTVEGTSNPNLYWYRQAAGRGLQLLFYSVGIGQISSEVPQNLSASRPQDRQFILSSKKLLLSDSGFYLCAWSLRINQPQHFGDGTRLSIL.

The chain joins TRBV5-4 to TRBJ2-5, with 8 positions matching TRBD2. This CDR3 has 14 residues. CDR1 and CDR2 (germline): SGHNT, YYREEE (reference sequence). V lost 0 bases to trimming and J lost 3 bases; unmatched junction nucleotides: 1. The CDR3 region has the DNA TGTGCCAGCAGCTTGGGCGGGAGGAAAGAGACCCAGTACTTC. Amino acid sequence: CASSLGGRKETQYF.

V is TRBV5-1 and J is TRBJ1-5, with D unresolved. This CDR3 spans 13 amino acids. The germline V and J ends were trimmed by 0 bases and 4 bases, with 5 bases remaining between them. In germline, CDR1 is SGHRS, CDR2 YFSETQ. CDR3 sequence: CASSLGQNQPQHF. For the CDR3, the DNA is TGCGCCAGCAGCTTGGGGCAGAATCAGCCCCAGCATTTT.

This chain joins TRBV18 and TRBJ1-4, with D perhaps matching TRBD1 (6 bases). This CDR3 region has 14 residues. Between the trimmed V and J ends, which lost 4 bases and 8 bases, there was a span of 14 bases. From germline, CDR1 is KGHSH and CDR2 LQKENI. The CDR3 loop reads CASSQQGLNEKLFF. CDR3 DNA: TGTGCCAGCTCACAACAGGGCTTGAACGAAAAACTGTTTTTT.

CDR3 nucleotides: TGTGCCAGCTCGGACAGGGTGAACTACGAGCAGTACTTC. This sequence encodes CASSDRVNYEQYF. The chain joins TRBV18 to TRBJ2-7, with TRBD1 matching 8 bases. The CDR3 extends over 13 amino acids. Germline CDR1 KGHSH, CDR2 LQKENI. The V segment lost 6 bases and the J segment 3 bases; nucleotides outside the gene matches: 4.

The chain couples TRBV18 to TRBJ2-3, with 14 bases lining up with TRBD2. The CDR3 spans 19 residues. Germline lookup yields CDR1 KGHSH and CDR2 LQKENI. V dropped 3 bases and J dropped 3; count of bases not matched to a gene: 11. The CDR3 loop is CASSPKGLAGGRVTDTQYF. The CDR3 region has the DNA TGTGCCAGCTCACCGAAAGGACTAGCGGGGGGCAGGGTGACAGATACGCAGTATTTT.

The table lists this clone with a few counts. This chain uses TRBV29-1 with TRBJ2-7; perhaps D is TRBD1 or TRBD2 (5 bases each). In germline, CDR1 is SQVTM, CDR2 ANQGSEA. Trimming took 0 bases from V and 0 from J, leaving 15 bases between them. CDR3 length: 16 amino acids. The CDR3 is CSVEDPTEGSSYEQYF. Here the CDR3 DNA reads TGCAGCGTTGAAGACCCAACAGAGGGGAGCTCCTACGAGCAGTACTTC.

A few counts support this clone. The CDR3 loop reads CASSLTSGGPEQYF. CDR3 in DNA: TGTGCCAGCAGTTTGACTAGCGGGGGACCCGAGCAGTACTTC. This chain connects TRBV6-5 to TRBJ2-7, with 12 bases fitting TRBD2. Germline V CDR1 and CDR2: MNHEY, SVGAGI. Trimming removed 4 bases from V and 6 bases from J; junction bases left unmatched: 4. The CDR3 is 14 amino acids.